This T cell receptor beta chain emerged from a study of CD4 T cells in relation to SARS-CoV-2 and coronaviruses. The data were produced by immunoSEQ multiplex PCR, yet TCRdb's version contains in-frame clones alone and is incomplete. The table lists some 11,000 clones, approximately 82% of them singletons. Trimming removed 2 bases from V and 0 bases from J, with 11 bases in between. CDR1 SGHNT and CDR2 YYREEE come from the germline V gene (reference sequence). This CDR3 contains 16 residues. Details on this clone: The antigen remains unidentified.

Before the COVID-19 pandemic, during about 2010-2018, CD4+ T cells were taken from unexposed donors. The cells were cultured for 10 days before CD4+ T cells were isolated. The chain is built from TRBV5-4 and TRBJ2-2, with D tentatively TRBD2 (6 bases). The receptor's source is a human donor in good health. The sequenced sample consisted of CD4+ T cells from PBMCs, cultured in vitro. In DNA form, the CDR3 reads TGTGCCAGCAGCTTTGCGGGACCGGCGAACACCGGGGAGCTGTTTTTT. Translating gives CASSFAGPANTGELFF.